The 25 T cell receptor beta chains below all came from one sample that was sequenced in a study of blood T cell repertoires in COVID-19. The repertoire was sequenced with immunoSEQ multiplex PCR; TCRdb's copy has only in-frame clones and lacks some. The sample lists 200,000 to 250,000 clones; approximately 91% were seen once. Sample: peripheral blood. Receptor source: a woman aged 40 to 50 with acute or convalescent COVID-19.

The gene calls are TRBV10-3 and TRBJ1-2; 9 bases are shared with TRBD1. CDR3 size: 18 residues. Germline V gene data show CDR1 as ENHRY and CDR2 as SYGVKD. V lost 4 bases to trimming and J lost 14 bases; unmatched junction nucleotides: 26. Written as DNA, the CDR3 is TGTGCCATCAGTGGTAGACCCGGGACAGGGCCCCACCTAGGCTTTCGGACCTTC. Encoded protein: CAISGRPGTGPHLGFRTF.

The chain has TRBV11-3 and TRBJ2-5, with 9 positions matching TRBD1. The germline V gene has CDR1 SGHNT and CDR2 YENEEA. V lost 2 bases and J lost 5; bases outside the gene matches: 3. The CDR3 loop spans 14 amino acids. The CDR3 region is CASSLRDRAETQYF. DNA of the CDR3: TGTGCCAGCAGCTTACGGGACAGGGCGGAGACCCAGTACTTC. The full variable domain, its missing parts supplied by reference TRBV11-3 and TRBJ2-5, is EAGVVQSPRYKIIEKKQPVAFWCNPISGHNTLYWYLQNLGQGPELLIRYENEEAVDDSQLPKDRFSAERLKGVDSTLKIQPAELGDSAVYLCASSLRDRAETQYFGPGTRLLVL.

This sequence joins TRBV9 and TRBJ1-6; D uncertain. The CDR3 consists of 12 residues. Trimming took off 7 bases at V and 7 bases at J, with 9 bases between the two ends. The germline V gene has CDR1 SGDLS and CDR2 YYNGEE. CDR3 nucleotides: TGTGCCAGCCGGGGATGGAATTCACCCCTCCACTTT. Translating gives CASRGWNSPLHF.

This chain connects TRBV9 to TRBJ2-5, with 12 nucleotides matching TRBD2. The CDR3 sequence is 16 residues long. The germline V gene encodes CDR1 SGDLS and CDR2 YYNGEE. V shed 2 bases, J shed 2 bases, and the junction held 4 bases outside the gene matches. Written as DNA, the CDR3 is TGTGCCAGCAGCGTCGAACTAGCGGGGGGACAAGAGACCCAGTACTTC. As protein: CASSVELAGGQETQYF.

The chain joins TRBV25-1 to TRBJ1-2; no clear D. This CDR3 comprises 14 residues. The V end was cut by 0 bases, the J end by 5 bases, with 10 bases between. Germline loops: CDR1 MGHDK, CDR2 SYGVNS. CDR3 nucleotide sequence: TGTGCCAGCAGTGAATATTTTACGGGGTATGGCTACACCTTC. This encodes CASSEYFTGYGYTF.

V usage is TRBV30 and J usage is TRBJ2-1; 8 positions agree with TRBD1. Looked up from germline, CDR1 is GTSNPN and CDR2 is SVGIG (reference sequence). With 5 bases clipped from V and 3 bases from J, the junction kept 6 bases outside the gene matches. The CDR3 is 14 residues long. Here the CDR3 reads CAWDGQGLYNEQFF. Here the CDR3 DNA reads TGTGCCTGGGACGGACAGGGACTCTACAATGAGCAGTTCTTC.

V gene TRBV11-2 combines with J gene TRBJ2-5, with 8 bases identical to TRBD2. Looked up from germline, CDR1 is SGHAT and CDR2 is FQNNGV. CDR3 length: 13 amino acids. Germline trimming cut 3 bases from V and 5 bases from J; bases unmatched to any gene: 2. CDR3 sequence (DNA): TGTGCCAGCAGCTTTCCGGGGGGGGAGACCCAGTACTTC. It translates to CASSFPGGETQYF.

The chain has TRBV3-1 (or the pseudogene TRBV3-2) and TRBJ2-6; D not certain. V gave up 4 bases and J gave up 0 bases, with 7 bases separating them. The CDR3 sequence is 15 residues long. CDR1 LGHDT and CDR2 YNNKEL come from the germline V gene (reference sequence). CDR3 loop: CASSRQNSGANVLTF. The CDR3 DNA reads as TGTGCCAGCAGCCGCCAGAACTCTGGGGCCAACGTCCTGACTTTC.

The chain recombines TRBV2 with TRBJ2-3; 7 nucleotides align to TRBD2. This CDR3 is built from 17 residues. Germline-derived CDR1 and CDR2 are SNHLY and FYNNEI. Trimming removed 5 bases from V and 1 base from J; junction bases left unmatched: 12. Here the CDR3 reads CASSSFLRGSRTDTQYF. Written as DNA, the CDR3 is TGTGCCAGCAGTTCATTTCTGCGGGGGAGTCGCACAGATACGCAGTATTTT.

The genes are TRBV3-1 (or the pseudogene TRBV3-2) and TRBJ2-3; 8 bases agree with TRBD2. J gave up 4 bases and V 5 bases, and 11 bases lay outside the gene matches. The CDR3 covers 16 residues. Germline assignment: CDR1 LGHDT and CDR2 YNNKEL (reference sequence). The CDR3 here is CASSTSTGGLADTQYF. DNA of the CDR3: TGTGCCAGCAGCACCTCAACGGGGGGGCTCGCAGATACGCAGTATTTT.

This clone was picked up one time. The rearrangement uses TRBV6-1 and TRBJ2-4, with D perhaps TRBD1 (6 bases). V was cut by 3 bases and J by 3 bases, with 9 bases left in between. This CDR3 spans 14 amino acids. Per germline, CDR1 MNHNS and CDR2 SASEGT. CDR3 DNA: TGTGCCAGCAGTGACGGACAGATCAAAAACATTCAGTACTTC. Protein product: CASSDGQIKNIQYF.

Here the CDR3 DNA reads TGTGCCAGCAAAAGCGGGAACAATGAGCAGTTCTTC. Translated: CASKSGNNEQFF. The J gene is TRBJ2-1, the V gene TRBV6-6; 7 nucleotides line up with TRBD2. The CDR3 extends over 12 amino acids. Trimming removed 7 bases from V and 5 bases from J; junction bases left unmatched: 2. Germline loops: CDR1 MNHNY, CDR2 SVGAGI (reference sequence).

CDR3 region: CASSYAGTGSGTEAFF. CDR3 coding DNA: TGTGCCAGCAGCTACGCCGGGACAGGGTCGGGAACTGAAGCTTTCTTT. The rearrangement uses TRBV11-1 and TRBJ1-1, with 9 nucleotides matching TRBD1. In germline, CDR1 is SGHAT, CDR2 FQDESV (reference sequence). J was trimmed by 5 bases and V by 4 bases; bases with no gene match: 11. The CDR3 is 16 amino acids.

The rearrangement links TRBV6-5 to TRBJ1-2; possible D gene TRBD1, 6 bases. V was clipped by 10 bases and J by 8 bases, with 17 bases between them. Germline V gene lookup returns CDR1 MNHEY and CDR2 SVGAGI. This CDR3 has 12 amino acids. Here the CDR3 DNA reads TGTGCCATTTCGAGAACAGGGATCGGCTACACCTTC. Protein: CAISRTGIGYTF.

This clone was detected once. The V and J genes are TRBV20-1 and TRBJ1-2; D is unclear. This CDR3 has 11 amino acids. Per germline, CDR1 DFQATT and CDR2 SNEGSKA (reference sequence). CDR3 residues: CSSPAGYGYTF. DNA of the CDR3: TGCAGCTCCCCCGCGGGCTATGGCTACACCTTC.

V gene TRBV14 combines with J gene TRBJ2-7, with D unresolved. The length of the CDR3 is 13 residues. CDR1 SGHDN and CDR2 FVKESK come from the germline V gene. The V and J ends lost 8 bases and 4 bases respectively, with 15 bases between them. CDR3 sequence (DNA): TGTGCCAGCGACCTATCGACAAGTTACGAGCAGTACGTC. Its translation is CASDLSTSYEQYV.

The chain carries TRBV7-8 and TRBJ1-4, with 8 nucleotides matching TRBD1. The V and J ends lost 5 bases and 7 bases, in that order; junction bases with no gene match: 6. This CDR3 spans 14 amino acids. Germline assignment: CDR1 SGHVS and CDR2 FQNEAQ. The CDR3 protein is CASSLTGGGEKLFF. CDR3 in DNA: TGTGCCAGCAGCCTTACAGGGGGGGGTGAAAAACTGTTTTTT.

The chain is built from TRBV7-8 and TRBJ2-7; D is possibly TRBD2 (6 bases). The length of the CDR3 is 15 residues. Germline V CDR1 and CDR2: SGHVS, FQNEAQ. Trimming shortened V by 2 bases and J by 3 bases, and 14 bases separated the two germline ends. CDR3 nucleotides: TGTGCCAGCAGCTTATTCGGAGGGGTGAGCTACGAGCAGTACGTC. Its protein product is CASSLFGGVSYEQYV.

V usage is TRBV6-5 and J usage is TRBJ1-2; D is uncertain. Germline CDR1 MNHEY, CDR2 SVGAGI. This CDR3 has 13 residues. Trimming stripped 6 bases from V and 8 bases from J, with 16 bases between. The CDR3 DNA sequence: TGTGCCAGCAGGGAGACGGAGCCCTACGGCTACACCTTC. Translation gives CASRETEPYGYTF.

The chain uses TRBV7-6 and TRBJ1-5, with 7 bases matching TRBD1. CDR1 SGHVS and CDR2 FNYEAQ come from the germline V gene. The CDR3 is 19 residues long. The trim removed 4 bases at V and 0 bases at J, leaving 15 bases unmatched. DNA for the CDR3: TGTGCCAGCAGCTGGACCCTTAGGGGACAGAGAGATAGCAATCAGCCCCAGCATTTT. As protein: CASSWTLRGQRDSNQPQHF.

This clone was picked up one time. The chain has TRBV5-1 and TRBJ1-1; TRBD1 matches 7 bases. Per the germline V gene, CDR1 is SGHRS and CDR2 is YFSETQ. V was pared by 3 bases and J by 1 base, with 6 bases of the junction left unmatched. CDR3 length equals 15 residues. The CDR3 here is CASSSRTGRNTEAFF. The DNA of the CDR3 is TGCGCCAGCAGCTCACGGACAGGAAGGAACACTGAAGCTTTCTTT.

The chain links TRBV7-9 to TRBJ2-2; TRBD1 aligns across 8 bases. Germline trimming cut 5 bases from V and 2 bases from J; bases unmatched to any gene: 13. Germline V gene lookup returns CDR1 SEHNR and CDR2 FQNEAQ (reference sequence). There are 18 residues in the CDR3. The DNA of the CDR3 is TGTGCCAGCAGCGCGCCGTTGGGGACAGGATTAAACACCGGGGAGCTGTTTTTT. Translating gives CASSAPLGTGLNTGELFF. The complete variable domain, with remaining parts taken from reference TRBV7-9 and TRBJ2-2, reads DTGVSQNPRHKITKRGQNVTFRCDPISEHNRLYWYRQTLGQGPEFLTYFQNEAQLEKSRLLSDRFSAERPKGSFSTLEIQRTEQGDSAMYLCASSAPLGTGLNTGELFFGEGSRLTVL.

The chain joins TRBV19 to TRBJ1-5, with 8 nucleotides matching TRBD1. Germline V lookup: CDR1 LNHDA, CDR2 SQIVND (reference sequence). This CDR3 has 16 amino acids. With V trimmed by 4 bases and J by 7 bases, 12 bases remained unmatched. CDR3 residues: CASSTYSRQGRQPQHF. As DNA, the CDR3 is TGTGCCAGTAGTACATACTCCCGACAGGGGAGACAGCCCCAGCATTTT.

The chain combines TRBV5-4 with TRBJ2-3, with D maybe TRBD2 (6 bases). The CDR3 has 13 amino acids. V lost 1 base and J 4 bases, leaving 7 bases between the germline ends. Germline V gives CDR1 SGHNT, CDR2 YYREEE (reference sequence). CDR3 DNA sequence: TGTGCCAGCAGCTTGTGGGAGGCAGATACGCAGTATTTT. Protein product: CASSLWEADTQYF.

V and J are TRBV13 and TRBJ2-3, with 9 positions matching TRBD2. The CDR3 length is 16 residues. In germline, CDR1 is PRHDT, CDR2 FYEKMQ (reference sequence). Trimming removed 4 bases from V and 2 bases from J; junction bases left unmatched: 7. CDR3 sequence (DNA): TGTGCCAGCAGCTCCTTAGCGGGGGCTCCCACAGATACGCAGTATTTT. Amino acids: CASSSLAGAPTDTQYF.